This TCR beta chain was identified in a study of blood T cells in healthy people across ages. CDR3 length: 17 residues. The V end was cut by 5 bases, the J end by 2 bases, with 21 bases between. CDR1 SEHNR and CDR2 FQNEAQ come from the germline V gene (reference sequence). Each donor supplied ten milliliters of peripheral blood. Whenever a sample was processed, at least 6 million PBMCs were isolated. The study's findings and limits: Donors of long life had a larger count of naive CD4+ cells and greater diversity than aged donors.

A second roughly 6 to 11 cycle PCR used barcoded and J-beta primers. A single record per CDR3 protein comes from TCRdb applying MiXCR to the 5' RACE reads. The top ten clones hold about 20% of a sample with fewer than 900,000 distinct CDR3 sequences, 43% of them seen once. A single count supports this clonotype. Antigen: not known. Specimen: blood. The genes are TRBV7-9 and TRBJ1-2; tentatively, D is TRBD1 (6 bases). The clonotype was recovered from a woman aged 55-69 years in good health. CDR3 region: CASSQHLPGHPNYGYTF. DNA of the CDR3: TGTGCCAGCAGCCAGCATCTACCGGGACACCCCAACTATGGCTACACCTTC.